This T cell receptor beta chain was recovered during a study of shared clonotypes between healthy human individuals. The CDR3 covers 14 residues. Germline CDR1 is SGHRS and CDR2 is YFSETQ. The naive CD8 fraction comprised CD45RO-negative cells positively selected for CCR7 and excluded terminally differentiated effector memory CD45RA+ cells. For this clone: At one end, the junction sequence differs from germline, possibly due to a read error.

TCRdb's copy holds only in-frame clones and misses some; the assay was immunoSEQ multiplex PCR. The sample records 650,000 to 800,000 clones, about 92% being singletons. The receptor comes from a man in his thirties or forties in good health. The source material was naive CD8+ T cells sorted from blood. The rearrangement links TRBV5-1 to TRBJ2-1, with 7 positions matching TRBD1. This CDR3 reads CASGPRTGYDEQFF. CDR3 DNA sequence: TGCGCCTCTGGCCCCCGGACAGGCTACGATGAGCAGTTCTTC.